This T cell receptor beta chain originates from a study of T cell responses to AZD1222 COVID-19 vaccine. Findings and limits, study-wide: Repertoires were sampled only after the peak T cell response. Spike was spanned by vaccine-associated CD4 TCRs, with dominance at 160-218 and 743-854.

Trimming removed 2 bases from V and 2 bases from J; junction bases left unmatched: 10. This CDR3 contains 18 residues. Germline V lookup: CDR1 SGHAT, CDR2 FQNNGV. The protocol was immunoSEQ multiplex PCR, while the TCRdb copy is restricted to in-frame clones and leaves out a portion. The sample consists of about 180,000 clones, just over 85% of them appearing once. Note on this clone: What it binds is not known.

The sequence was collected from an adult in good health. The V and J genes are TRBV11-2 and TRBJ1-3; 9 bases are shared with TRBD1. The sequencing used peripheral blood, collected on day 0 of AZD1222 vaccination. In nucleotides, the CDR3 is TGTGCCAGCAGCTTAAGGTCGGTGGGACAGGGCGCTGGAAACACCATATATTTT. Protein sequence: CASSLRSVGQGAGNTIYF.